Listed below are T cell receptor beta chains from one sample, sequenced in a study. MiXCR was run by TCRdb on the 5' RACE reads, yielding one entry per CDR3 protein. The sample has under 15,000 distinct CDR3 sequences, roughly 51% seen once; the top ten hold around 12%. Source material: tumor-infiltrating Tregs sorted from the breast tumor. These receptors were taken from a female donor with breast cancer. The CDR3 runs from the conserved cysteine through the conserved F or W. A D gene is named only where the DNA matches it firmly. For some rows the clone size is stated as once, few or many, or as a class when expanded; others skip it.

abundance,j_gene,d_gene,v_gene,CDR3nt,CDR3aa
NA,TRBJ1-3,NA,TRBV20-1,TGCAGTGCTGAACCGGGACGGTTCTCTGGAAACACCATATATTTT,CSAEPGRFSGNTIYF
NA,TRBJ2-5,NA,TRBV4-3,TGCGCCAGCAGCCGTCCGGACTATCTAAAAGAGACCCAGTACTTC,CASSRPDYLKETQYF
NA,TRBJ2-5,NA,TRBV5-1,TGCGCCAGCAGCTTGGGGCACCGAGAGACCCAGTACTTC,CASSLGHRETQYF
NA,TRBJ2-5,TRBD1,TRBV20-1,TGCAGTGCTAGATGGACAGGGGTGTGGGAGACCCAGTACTTC,CSARWTGVWETQYF
NA,TRBJ2-7,TRBD1,TRBV5-1,TGCGCCAGCAGCACCGGGACAGGGGGCGAGGAGCAGTACTTC,CASSTGTGGEEQYF
NA,TRBJ2-7,NA,TRBV30,TGCGCCTGGAGTGTAATGGGTAACGAGCAGTACTTC,CAWSVMGNEQYF
NA,TRBJ2-5,TRBD2,TRBV7-8,TGTGCCAGCAGCTCCGACCCCTGGGGCGGGAGGAACCAAGAGACCCAGTACTTC,CASSSDPWGGRNQETQYF
NA,TRBJ1-1,TRBD1,TRBV20-1,TGCAGTGCTCAGGGACAGGGGGTAAACGCAGAAGCTTTCTTT,CSAQGQGVNAEAFF
few,TRBJ1-4,TRBD1,TRBV4-1,TGCGCCAGCAGCCAAGATACAGGGGCAAGGGGACTGTTTTTT,CASSQDTGARGLFF
NA,TRBJ1-1,NA,TRBV30,TGTGCCTGGAGACCCACGACCGGGCCAACTTTCTTT,CAWRPTTGPTFF